This TCR beta chain was retrieved from a study of OX40 agonist ivuxolimab in advanced cancers. Study background: In three patients, partial responses were observed, one with hepatocellular carcinoma and two with cutaneous melanoma. Study-wide points: Among expanded peripheral T cells, antigen specificity went undetermined. CD4+ and CD8+ T cells in blood underwent clonal expansion by week 6 at 0.1 to 3.0 mg/kg.

Notes on this clone: Its antigen remains unidentified.

The assay was immunoSEQ multiplex PCR, and TCRdb's table has in-frame clones only and misses some. The sample shows 25,000 to 35,000 clones, 85% to 95% of them seen only once. Germline V gene lookup returns CDR1 MNHEY and CDR2 SMNVEV (reference sequence). The CDR3 totals 15 residues. Unmatched junction bases numbered 5, after V lost 4 bases and J lost 0 bases. This chain joins TRBV27 and TRBJ2-7; 8 nucleotides align to TRBD2. This receptor was obtained from an adult with an advanced solid tumor such as melanoma, head and neck, liver or kidney cancer. The sequences come from CD4+ or CD8+ T cells sorted from blood, collected in a trial of the OX40 agonist ivuxolimab. DNA for the CDR3: TGTGCCAGCAGTTCTGGCGGGGGGACCTCCTACGAGCAGTACTTC. This encodes CASSSGGGTSYEQYF.